The present T cell receptor (beta chain) was sequenced within a study of CD8 T cells in ankylosing spondylitis (dated by TCRdb to 2017 to 2019). Context from the whole study: The study profiled T cell receptor beta repertoires in healthy donors and ankylosing spondylitis patients to find disease-linked TCR variants. The full study cohort was made up of under 30 ankylosing spondylitis patients and around 100 healthy donors. Samples of peripheral blood were taken, and for ankylosing spondylitis patients, synovial fluid was collected as well. Points the paper makes about the study in general: A TCR beta motif of 7 or 8 highly homologous amino acid variants appeared characteristic of blood from ankylosing spondylitis patients. The disease-linked clones had a CD8+ phenotype and were found at relatively low frequencies in peripheral blood. Some motif variants had previously been reported in the synovial fluid and blood of reactive arthritis patients, which suggests shared mechanisms of disease initiation. The disease-linked clones were reported to be significantly enriched in matched synovial fluid samples from ankylosing spondylitis patients.

In regard to this clonotype: Its antigen specificity is not known. Within one base of it there is no much larger clone, and no base qualities were kept.

Sequencing used an Illumina HiSeq 2500. Quantitative 5'-RACE with molecular barcodes was the method used to prepare the TCR beta libraries. Processing in the source paper ran as follows. A new computational method based on a probabilistic model of VDJ rearrangement was used to identify disease-linked TCR variants. The public reads were run again by TCRdb, first through fastp at Q25 and then through MiXCR, and only productive beta chains were kept. Each CDR3 protein gets just one entry, which takes the most common genes and DNA from the rows behind it. TCRdb, not the original authors, processed these V and J calls. This sample holds approximately 400,000 distinct CDR3 sequences; 25% to 30% were observed only once. Jointly, the top ten make up 0.89% of the sample. The CDR3 runs 16 residues from the cysteine to the phenylalanine. Left in the record is the CDR3 DNA by itself, 48 bases read in frame from the first base. V loses 3 bases of germline sequence and J loses 2 bases, and the interval between the two ends is 15 bases. Looking up the germline V gene yields CDR1 SGHDT and CDR2 YYEEEE.

The chain couples TRBV5-6 to TRBJ2-1; the D gene is possibly TRBD1, with 6 bases matching. Sequenced input: blood, either unsorted or a sorted T cell fraction (not recorded which). The TCR originated in a male donor with ankylosing spondylitis. The base sequence is TGTGCCAGCAGCTGGACCGGGACACAGGCCTACAATGAGCAGTTCTTC. Its protein reads: CASSWTGTQAYNEQFF.